This record concerns one T cell receptor beta chain sequence. This sample stems from a study of cytomegalovirus exposure and HLA in healthy donors. The PCR made use of 60 Vbeta and 13 Jbeta primers. Repertoires were generated with immunoSEQ multiplex PCR, while TCRdb's copy carries only in-frame clones and drops some. The sample lists 95,000 to 130,000 clones; around 10% were seen once. Germline V lookup: CDR1 LNHDA, CDR2 SQIVND (reference sequence). Trimming left V 4 bases short and J 4 bases short, with 14 bases between. The CDR3 loop spans 14 amino acids. The TCR comes from a man aged 25 to 45 in good health and CMV-seronegative. The chain recombines TRBV19 with TRBJ2-7, with D perhaps TRBD1 (5 bases). Sequencing used PBMCs. The CDR3 loop reads CASSKTPGPYEQYF. The DNA of the CDR3 is TGTGCCAGTAGTAAGACACCAGGGCCTTACGAGCAGTACTTC.